Presented here are 18 T cell receptor beta chains from one specimen sequenced in a study of vaccination and CD4 T cells after COVID-19. Researchers used the Oncomine TCR Beta short-read assay to sequence DNA from cultured CD4+ T cells. TCRdb reanalysed the PCR reads using MiXCR and keeps one entry per CDR3 protein. The top ten hold 9.5% to 12% of the sample, which has more than 20,000 distinct CDR3 sequences, about 31% seen once. Time point indicated: late sampling 161 to 241 days after vaccination in a few convalescent patients. This sample's treatment: roughly 11-day PBMC culture with coronavirus spike peptide pools or control peptides (ViraFEST assay). The antigens for these receptors are not known. The material sequenced was CD4+ T cells from blood, cultured in vitro, taken about 7 months after SARS-CoV-2 vaccination. All receptors derive from a human donor who had recovered from COVID-19.

This clonotype was seen only a few times. V gene TRBV27 combines with J gene TRBJ2-5; a possible D gene is TRBD1 (6 bases). The germline gives CDR1 MNHEY, CDR2 SMNVEV (reference sequence). This CDR3 is built from 15 residues. Trimming stripped 4 bases from V and 4 bases from J, with 16 bases between. The CDR3 sequence: CASSSGHRVGETQYF. The CDR3 DNA follows: TGTGCCAGCAGTTCAGGGCACAGGGTAGGAGAGACCCAGTACTTC.

The table lists this clonotype with a few counts. The chain combines TRBV7-3 with TRBJ2-1; D is possibly TRBD2 (6 bases). The germline gives CDR1 SGHTA, CDR2 FQGTGA. V lost 2 bases, J lost 5 bases, and 13 bases lay in between. This CDR3 contains 15 residues. DNA of the CDR3: TGTGCCAGCAGCTTAGGCCTGGCGGGGAACAATGAGCAGTTCTTC. Residues: CASSLGLAGNNEQFF. The variable domain in full, with the rest retrieved from reference TRBV7-3 and TRBJ2-1, is GAGVSQTPSNKVTEKGKYVELRCDPISGHTALYWYRQSLGQGPEFLIYFQGTGAADDSGLPNDRFFAVRPEGSVSTLKIQRTERGDSAVYLCASSLGLAGNNEQFFGPGTRLTVL.

The chain is built from TRBV24-1 and TRBJ2-1, with 10 bases aligning to TRBD2. Germline V gene data show CDR1 as KGHDR and CDR2 as SFDVKD. The CDR3 is made up of 16 amino acids. After removal of 1 base from V and 7 bases from J, the junction contained 6 bases not matched to a gene. CDR3 in DNA: TGTGCCACCAGTGATTTTGCTAGCGGGAGAGATAATGAGCAGTTCTTC. Its translation: CATSDFASGRDNEQFF.

This clonotype was seen only a few times. The rearrangement uses TRBV10-3 and TRBJ2-1; 12 positions match TRBD2. The V gene's germline CDR1 is ENHRY and CDR2 SYGVKD. V was pared by 6 bases and J by 5 bases, with 2 bases of the junction left unmatched. The CDR3 is 14 amino acids. CDR3 DNA: TGTGCCATCAGGCGGACTAGCGGGGACAATGAGCAGTTCTTC. This gives the protein CAIRRTSGDNEQFF.

This chain joins TRBV18 and TRBJ2-3; unclear D gene. This CDR3 spans 16 amino acids. Germline-derived CDR1 and CDR2 are KGHSH and LQKENI. Trimming cost V 2 bases and J 4 bases, with 16 bases left between them. The CDR3, as DNA: TGTGCCAGCTCACCAAAACCGTCCAGCGACCCAGATACGCAGTATTTT. This encodes CASSPKPSSDPDTQYF.

The chain employs TRBV4-1 and TRBJ2-2, with D perhaps matching TRBD2 (6 bases). The germline V gene has CDR1 MGHRA and CDR2 YSYEKL. The ends were cut back, 4 bases at V and 4 bases at J, with 13 bases in the middle. This CDR3 comprises 15 residues. DNA for the CDR3: TGCGCCAGCAGCCGCCCCGTCGGGGGCACCGGGGAGCTGTTTTTT. It codes for CASSRPVGGTGELFF.

This chain joins TRBV6-1 and TRBJ2-1; no clear D. V lost 6 bases to trimming and J lost 6 bases, with 18 bases between them. Germline CDR1 is MNHNS and CDR2 is SASEGT. The CDR3 is 15 residues long. Written as DNA, the CDR3 is TGTGCCAGCAGACCTCCCGGCGGCAGCTTCAATGAGCAGTTCTTC. Its translation is CASRPPGGSFNEQFF.

This chain uses TRBV20-1 with TRBJ1-1; 7 positions match TRBD1. Germline trimming cut 6 bases from V and 0 bases from J; bases unmatched to any gene: 4. The germline gives CDR1 DFQATT, CDR2 SNEGSKA (reference sequence). CDR3 size: 13 residues. The CDR3 DNA sequence: TGCAGTGCCAACGACAGGGTGAACACTGAAGCTTTCTTT. Its protein product is CSANDRVNTEAFF.

V is TRBV4-3 and J is TRBJ1-1; no firm D call. Trimming removed 0 bases from V and 2 bases from J, with 4 bases in between. Per the germline V gene, CDR1 is LGHNA and CDR2 is YSLEER. The CDR3 spans 13 residues. CDR3 residues: CASSQDRNTEAFF. CDR3 bases: TGCGCCAGCAGCCAAGATCGAAACACTGAAGCTTTCTTT.

This clonotype was detected a few times. V is TRBV10-3 and J is TRBJ1-2; D perhaps matches TRBD1 (6 bases). The length of the CDR3 is 14 residues. Germline V gene lookup returns CDR1 ENHRY and CDR2 SYGVKD. V lost 6 bases and J 2 bases, leaving 13 bases between the germline ends. The CDR3 DNA reads as TGTGCCATCAGCAGAACGGGACACAACTATGGCTACACCTTC. This encodes CAISRTGHNYGYTF.

This clonotype was observed a handful of times. The chain has TRBV7-2 and TRBJ2-1; 8 bases fit TRBD2. J was trimmed by 6 bases and V by 4 bases; bases with no gene match: 14. This CDR3 region has 17 residues. The V gene's germline CDR1 is SGHTA and CDR2 FQGNSA. CDR3 sequence (DNA): TGTGCCAGCAGCTCGAGAATCCGAGCGGGAGCGGCCAATGAGCAGTTCTTC. This translates into CASSSRIRAGAANEQFF.

This clonotype has a handful of counts. The chain combines TRBV7-9 with TRBJ2-3, with a tentative D call TRBD2 (6 bases). The CDR3 covers 14 residues. Germline V gene sequence: CDR1 SEHNR, CDR2 FQNEAQ (reference sequence). V was shortened by 4 bases and J by 6 bases, with 14 bases between the two germline ends. CDR3 region: CASSSEGHFDTQYF. CDR3 nucleotide sequence: TGTGCCAGCAGCTCGGAGGGCCACTTTGATACGCAGTATTTT. Looking up the rest from reference TRBV7-9 and TRBJ2-3 gives the full variable domain: DTGVSQNPRHKITKRGQNVTFRCDPISEHNRLYWYRQTLGQGPEFLTYFQNEAQLEKSRLLSDRFSAERPKGSFSTLEIQRTEQGDSAMYLCASSSEGHFDTQYFGPGTRLTVL.

V and J are TRBV19 and TRBJ2-4; 12 positions match TRBD1. V lost 2 bases to trimming and J lost 10 bases; unmatched junction nucleotides: 6. CDR1 is LNHDA, CDR2 SQIVND, per germline (reference sequence). This CDR3 has 15 residues. The CDR3 sequence is CASSILGQGAGIQYF. CDR3 bases: TGTGCCAGTAGTATACTGGGACAGGGGGCAGGTATTCAGTACTTC.

The chain has TRBV7-9 and TRBJ1-2; no reliable D call. Germline V gene lookup returns CDR1 SEHNR and CDR2 FQNEAQ (reference sequence). Trimming shortened V by 5 bases and J by 4 bases, and 14 bases separated the two germline ends. This CDR3 has 14 residues. The CDR3 DNA follows: TGTGCCAGCAGCCCGAAGACACTACTCTATGGCTACACCTTC. Translated: CASSPKTLLYGYTF.

This clonotype is labeled as medium-sized. This chain uses TRBV7-2 with TRBJ2-3; D might be TRBD2 (6 bases). Germline CDR1 and CDR2: SGHTA and FQGNSA. The CDR3 spans 15 residues. Trimming took off 5 bases at V and 1 base at J, with 13 bases between the two ends. CDR3 protein: CASSAGGDGTDTQYF. CDR3 in DNA: TGTGCCAGCAGCGCCGGAGGGGATGGCACAGATACGCAGTATTTT.

This chain links TRBV6-1 with TRBJ1-2; maybe TRBD1 (6 bases). The CDR3 covers 12 residues. The V end lost 6 bases, the J end lost 8 bases, and 13 bases lay between the germline ends. CDR1 MNHNS and CDR2 SASEGT come from the germline V gene. CDR3 sequence: CASRTGNVGYTF. The CDR3 nucleotides are TGTGCCAGCAGGACAGGAAATGTGGGCTACACCTTC.

The chain links TRBV20-1 to TRBJ2-7, with TRBD2 identical over 8 bases. The CDR3 runs to 15 residues. The ends lost 6 bases at V and 6 bases at J; junction bases unmatched: 16. Per the germline V gene, CDR1 is DFQATT and CDR2 is SNEGSKA (reference sequence). CDR3 nucleotide sequence: TGCAGTGCGCTCAAAATTAGCGGGGCTGAGGGCGAGCAGTACTTC. Translating gives CSALKISGAEGEQYF.

The sample holds a few counts of this clonotype. The genes are TRBV7-9 and TRBJ1-2; 8 nucleotides match TRBD1. The germline V gene has CDR1 SEHNR and CDR2 FQNEAQ (reference sequence). The CDR3 spans 13 residues. With 4 bases clipped from V and 4 bases from J, the junction kept 2 bases outside the gene matches. The CDR3 loop is CASSSGQGYGYTF. The DNA for the CDR3 is TGTGCCAGCAGCTCCGGACAGGGCTATGGCTACACCTTC.